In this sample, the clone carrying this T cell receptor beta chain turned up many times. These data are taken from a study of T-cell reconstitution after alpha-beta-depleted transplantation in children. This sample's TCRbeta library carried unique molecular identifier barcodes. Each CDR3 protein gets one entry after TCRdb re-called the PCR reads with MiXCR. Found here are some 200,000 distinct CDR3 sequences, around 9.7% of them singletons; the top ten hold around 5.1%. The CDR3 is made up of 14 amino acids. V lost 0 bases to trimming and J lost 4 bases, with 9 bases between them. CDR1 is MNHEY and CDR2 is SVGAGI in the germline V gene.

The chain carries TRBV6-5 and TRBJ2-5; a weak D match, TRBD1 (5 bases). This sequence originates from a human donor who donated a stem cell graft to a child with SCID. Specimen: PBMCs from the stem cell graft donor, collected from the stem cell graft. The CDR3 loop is CASSYSYRRETQYF. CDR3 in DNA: TGTGCCAGCAGTTACTCGTACAGGCGAGAGACCCAGTACTTC.